These 15 T cell receptor beta chains came from one sample sequenced in a study of blood T cells in healthy people across ages. Combining a sample-barcoded 5' primer with a J-beta primer mix, a second PCR ran for about 6 to 12 cycles. TCRdb passed the 5' RACE reads through MiXCR, listing each CDR3 protein once. The table records hundreds of thousands of distinct CDR3 sequences, 25% of them present only once. The same sample was also studied in work on T cells of mothers and their children.

The sequencing input was blood. Receptors were obtained from a boy aged 5-17 years in good health.

The V call is TRBV7-3, the J call TRBJ2-7, with D maybe TRBD1 (6 bases). Germline values: CDR1 SGHTA, CDR2 FQGTGA. CDR3 length: 14 residues. The V end lost 6 bases, the J end lost 4 bases, and 16 bases lay between the germline ends. DNA of the CDR3: TGTGCCAGCAGGGCCCCGGGGACACTATACGAGCAGTACTTC. It translates to CASRAPGTLYEQYF.

This clonotype was counted a few times. V and J are TRBV11-2 and TRBJ2-1, with D possibly being TRBD2 (5 bases). Germline V gene data show CDR1 as SGHAT and CDR2 as FQNNGV. V gave up 5 bases and J gave up 2 bases, with 16 bases separating them. The CDR3 consists of 16 residues. For the CDR3, the DNA is TGTGCCAGCAGCCTTGGGAGTTTGGTGACCTACAATGAGCAGTTCTTC. Encoded protein: CASSLGSLVTYNEQFF.

The chain has TRBV12-5 and TRBJ2-2; 7 bases are shared with TRBD1. This CDR3 is built from 14 residues. With 6 bases clipped from V and 3 bases from J, the junction kept 4 bases outside the gene matches. The germline CDR1 and CDR2 sequences are LGHNT and FRNRAP. CDR3 coding DNA: TGTGCTAGTGGGCGGACAGGTTACACCGGGGAGCTGTTTTTT. It is translated as CASGRTGYTGELFF.

This chain links TRBV7-2 with TRBJ1-2; 10 bases agree with TRBD1. The V gene end was trimmed by 5 bases and the J gene end by 5 bases; junction bases not matched to a gene: 8. CDR1 is SGHTA and CDR2 is FQGNSA in the germline V gene. The CDR3 extends over 15 amino acids. The CDR3 loop reads CASSIRDRGFYGYTF. DNA of the CDR3: TGTGCCAGCAGCATCCGGGACAGGGGATTTTATGGCTACACCTTC.

The chain links TRBV29-1 to TRBJ1-2; D may be TRBD1 (6 bases). This CDR3 comprises 15 residues. Trimming removed 3 bases from V and 1 base from J, with 15 bases in between. Germline V gene sequence: CDR1 SQVTM, CDR2 ANQGSEA. This chain's CDR3 is CSVEVLQGYNYGYTF. DNA of the CDR3: TGCAGCGTTGAGGTTTTACAGGGATATAACTATGGCTACACCTTC. Full variable domain (rest looked up from reference TRBV29-1 and TRBJ1-2): SAVISQKPSRDICQRGTSLTIQCQVDSQVTMMFWYRQQPGQSLTLIATANQGSEATYESGFVIDKFPISRPNLTFSTLTVSNMSPEDSSIYLCSVEVLQGYNYGYTFGSGTRLTVV.

This clonotype was seen a few times. This sequence joins TRBV18 and TRBJ1-4; D remains ambiguous. This CDR3 spans 14 amino acids. Trimming left V 9 bases short and J 3 bases short, with 14 bases between. Germline CDR1 and CDR2: KGHSH and LQKENI. The CDR3 bases are TGTGCCAGTTCCGACGGCGCCGCTAATGAAAAACTGTTTTTT. Amino acid sequence: CASSDGAANEKLFF.

The chain couples TRBV14 to TRBJ1-2, with D tentatively TRBD1 (5 bases). The V gene's germline CDR1 is SGHDN and CDR2 FVKESK. This CDR3 comprises 17 residues. The ends were cut back, 1 base at V and 4 bases at J, with 19 bases in the middle. CDR3 amino acids: CASSQGRGVPGAYGYTF. As DNA, the CDR3 is TGTGCCAGCAGCCAAGGCCGGGGGGTTCCTGGGGCCTATGGCTACACCTTC. Filled out from reference TRBV14 and TRBJ1-2, the complete variable domain reads EAGVTQFPSHSVIEKGQTVTLRCDPISGHDNLYWYRRVMGKEIKFLLHFVKESKQDESGMPNNRFLAERTGGTYSTLKVQPAELEDSGVYFCASSQGRGVPGAYGYTFGSGTRLTVV.

This clonotype occurred a few times. The chain joins TRBV29-1 to TRBJ2-1; D call uncertain. Looked up from germline, CDR1 is SQVTM and CDR2 is ANQGSEA. The length of the CDR3 is 15 residues. V was pared by 8 bases and J by 5 bases, with 22 bases between. Here the CDR3 DNA reads TGCAGCTCCGGACGCCCGAGAGCCACCCACAATGAGCAGTTCTTC. Its translation is CSSGRPRATHNEQFF.

This clonotype was observed a handful of times. This CDR3 is CASIQTGMCTEAFF. The CDR3 DNA reads TGTGCCAGCATCCAGACAGGGATGTGCACTGAAGCTTTCTTT. V usage is TRBV6-6 and J usage is TRBJ1-1, with 7 bases matching TRBD1. The CDR3 consists of 14 residues. The germline gives CDR1 MNHNY, CDR2 SVGAGI (reference sequence). The V segment lost 7 bases and the J segment 4 bases; nucleotides outside the gene matches: 9.

This clonotype occurred a few times. The rearrangement uses TRBV20-1 and TRBJ1-2; no clear D gene. The CDR3 is 12 residues long. V shed 3 bases and J shed 7 bases, with 12 bases lying between them. Germline values: CDR1 DFQATT, CDR2 SNEGSKA (reference sequence). The CDR3 protein is CSASEGEGGYTF. CDR3 sequence (DNA): TGCAGTGCTAGTGAGGGTGAGGGTGGCTACACCTTC.

The rearrangement joins TRBV20-1 to TRBJ2-7; 7 bases are shared with TRBD2. The CDR3 covers 14 residues. Germline V lookup: CDR1 DFQATT, CDR2 SNEGSKA (reference sequence). V dropped 3 bases and J dropped 7; count of bases not matched to a gene: 12. CDR3 sequence (DNA): TGCAGTGCTAGTGAGGCGGGAGCCGCTAGGGAGCAGTACTTC. Protein product: CSASEAGAAREQYF.

This chain's CDR3 is CASNRQNTEAFF. The CDR3 nucleotides are TGTGCCAGCAACCGACAGAACACTGAAGCTTTCTTT. The V and J genes are TRBV6-6 and TRBJ1-1; D gene uncertain. Germline CDR1 MNHNY, CDR2 SVGAGI (reference sequence). This CDR3 is 12 amino acids long. Trimming took 7 bases from V and 1 from J, leaving 7 bases between them.

The table lists this clonotype with a few counts. The chain is built from TRBV6-5 and TRBJ2-5; the D is unclear. The end of the DNA is better explained by TRBJ2-7, so the J call may be wrong. CDR1 and CDR2 (germline): MNHEY, SVGAGI. There are 13 residues in the CDR3. The CDR3 DNA reads TGTGCCAGCAGTCAACATAATAGATACGAGCAGTACTTC. It codes for CASSQHNRYEQYF.

In its sample, this clonotype was seen a few times. The chain employs TRBV11-2 and TRBJ2-5; 8 nucleotides agree with TRBD2. The germline gives CDR1 SGHAT, CDR2 FQNNGV. Losses at the gene ends were 6 bases for V and 2 bases for J; bases not matched to a gene: 8. The CDR3 runs 15 residues. CDR3 sequence reads: CASRSAPSGQETQYF. The CDR3 DNA reads as TGTGCCAGCAGGTCAGCACCTAGCGGGCAAGAGACCCAGTACTTC.

V gene TRBV12-5 combines with J gene TRBJ2-7; TRBD1 matches at 8 bases. V lost 2 bases, J lost 4 bases, and 16 bases stayed unmatched. Per the germline V gene, CDR1 is LGHNT and CDR2 is FRNRAP. The CDR3 is 18 residues long. The CDR3 sequence is CASGLRITLATGAYEQYF. The CDR3 DNA sequence: TGTGCTAGTGGTTTGAGGATAACGCTAGCGACAGGGGCATACGAGCAGTACTTC.